The text below deals with one TCR beta chain. Antigen specificity is unknown. The sample has other DNA sequences that encode this CDR3 too. These data come from a study of shared clonotypes between healthy human individuals. Overall study context: Per donor, CD8 memory used one plate, CD8 naive used two, CD4 memory used three and CD4 naive used three.

Sequencing was performed with immunoSEQ multiplex PCR; in TCRdb, only in-frame clones are kept and a portion is missing. The data contain millions of clones, approximately 94% of them singletons. Study observations and caveats: Clonotype sharing among donors, it was expected, would be affected by sequencing depth.

CDR3 length equals 12 residues. V dropped 5 bases and J dropped 0 bases, with 6 bases sitting between them. Germline V gene data show CDR1 as SGHNT and CDR2 as YYREEE (reference sequence). Naive CD8 cells, CD45RO-negative and positively selected for CCR7, excluded terminally differentiated effector memory CD45RA+ cells. The receptor comes from a man between 18 and 29 years old in good health. Some clones in this sample may be carry-over from other donors' samples. The chain recombines TRBV5-4 with TRBJ2-7, with D hard to call. The source material was naive CD8+ T cells from PBMCs. As DNA, the CDR3 is TGTGCCAGCAGTTCGGACTCCTACGAGCAGTACTTC. Translation gives CASSSDSYEQYF.